The entry below describes one TCR beta chain. What it binds is unknown. This specimen comes from a study of cytotoxic CD8 clonotypes in ibrutinib-treated CLL. Study-wide background: On average, over 90,000 productive rearrangements and 260,000 or so productive templates per sample.

Sequencing used immunoSEQ multiplex PCR; TCRdb keeps in-frame clones, though not all of them. The data show more than 200,000 clones, roughly 73% seen once. Trimming pared 5 bases from V and 5 bases from J, leaving 13 bases between. CDR1 SGHKS and CDR2 YYEKEE come from the germline V gene (reference sequence). The CDR3 runs 13 residues. Regarding the study as a whole: Clonality increased at ibrutinib response and stayed stable in sustained remission. At progression, however, it fell back toward baseline.

The receptor was derived from a human donor with chronic lymphocytic leukemia. V and J are TRBV5-5 and TRBJ1-2; the D gene is possibly TRBD1 (6 bases). Sequencing used PBMCs, obtained after 12 months of ibrutinib treatment. CDR3 sequence: CASRGLQGYGYTF. CDR3 DNA: TGTGCCAGCAGAGGATTACAGGGATATGGCTACACCTTC.